These 15 T cell receptor beta chains share one sample of origin, sequenced in a study of CD8+ T cells in alopecia areata. It was cDNA, reverse transcribed from extracted RNA, that served as the sequencing template. Sequencing was performed with immunoSEQ multiplex PCR; in TCRdb, only in-frame clones are kept and a portion is missing. The sample lists approximately 210,000 clones, about three fifths seen once, with 4% to 5% in the top ten. Described treatment: oral pan-JAK inhibitor, 5-10 mg twice daily. The specimen was CD4+ T cells sorted from blood, collected at week 4, from a patient treated with tofacitinib. The receptors come from a human donor with alopecia areata.

This sequence joins TRBV5-1 and TRBJ2-5; 7 nucleotides agree with TRBD1. Per the germline V gene, CDR1 is SGHRS and CDR2 is YFSETQ. This CDR3 has 13 amino acids. J lost 3 bases, V lost 3 bases, and 2 bases had no gene match. CDR3 nucleotide sequence: TGCGCCAGCAGCTCCGGGACAGAAGAGACCCAGTACTTC. Encoded protein: CASSSGTEETQYF.

This sequence joins TRBV12-5 and TRBJ2-3; D uncertain. CDR1 and CDR2 from the germline V gene are LGHNT and FRNRAP. V was clipped by 7 bases and J by 8 bases, with 13 bases between them. This CDR3 has 12 residues. CDR3 region: CASAPSGGTQYF. The CDR3 DNA sequence: TGTGCTAGTGCCCCTTCCGGCGGTACGCAGTATTTT.

The count of this clone is one. The chain combines TRBV5-6 with TRBJ1-3; D is undetermined. V shed 1 base and J shed 0 bases, with 2 bases lying between them. This CDR3 region has 13 residues. Germline values: CDR1 SGHDT, CDR2 YYEEEE. CDR3 sequence reads: CASSLFSGNTIYF. DNA for the CDR3: TGTGCCAGCAGCTTGTTCTCTGGAAACACCATATATTTT.

This clone was picked up a small number of times. The gene calls are TRBV7-2 and TRBJ2-7; weak D call: TRBD2 (5 bases). The CDR3 is made up of 14 amino acids. Trimming took off 3 bases at V and 3 bases at J, with 12 bases between the two ends. The germline V gene has CDR1 SGHTA and CDR2 FQGNSA. This chain's CDR3 is CASSLTGTGYEQYF. The CDR3 DNA is TGTGCCAGCAGCTTGACGGGAACGGGCTACGAGCAGTACTTC.

This clone occurred a few times. The chain combines TRBV29-1 with TRBJ2-5; possible D gene TRBD2, 7 bases. CDR3 length equals 13 residues. V was trimmed by 5 bases and J by 9 bases, leaving 19 bases between them. Germline CDR1 reads SQVTM; CDR2 reads ANQGSEA. The CDR3 is CSVRNEQGGSQYF. The CDR3 DNA is TGCAGCGTTAGGAATGAACAGGGAGGGTCCCAGTACTTC.

The CDR3 nucleotides are TGTGCCAGCAGCCCTCAGAGGGGTACGCAGTATTTT. It yields the protein CASSPQRGTQYF. J is TRBJ2-3 and V is TRBV11-2; D may be TRBD1 or TRBD2 (5 bases each). Trimming shortened V by 5 bases and J by 8 bases, and 11 bases separated the two germline ends. This CDR3 comprises 12 residues. The V gene's germline CDR1 is SGHAT and CDR2 FQNNGV.

This clone appeared a few times. This chain connects TRBV30 to TRBJ1-1; D gene uncertain. CDR1 and CDR2 from the germline V gene are GTSNPN and SVGIG (reference sequence). Between the trimmed V and J ends, which lost 1 base and 3 bases, there was a span of 12 bases. The CDR3 totals 14 residues. The CDR3 DNA reads TGTGCCTGGAGTGATGGGGTCGTAGACACTGAAGCTTTCTTT. As protein: CAWSDGVVDTEAFF.

The V call is TRBV2, the J call TRBJ2-4; a weak D match, TRBD2 (6 bases). The CDR3 spans 12 residues. Trimming shortened V by 7 bases and J by 8 bases, and 12 bases separated the two germline ends. Germline CDR1 is SNHLY and CDR2 is FYNNEI. The CDR3: CASNYRRDIQYF. The CDR3 DNA reads as TGTGCCAGCAATTACAGGAGGGACATTCAGTACTTC.

The chain couples TRBV7-9 to TRBJ2-3; 7 bases agree with TRBD2. Looked up from germline, CDR1 is SEHNR and CDR2 is FQNEAQ (reference sequence). V was pared by 1 base and J by 2 bases, with 6 bases of the junction left unmatched. The length of the CDR3 is 16 residues. Written as DNA, the CDR3 is TGTGCCAGCAGCTTAGGGAGCGGGGTCAACACAGATACGCAGTATTTT. Translated, it gives CASSLGSGVNTDTQYF.

The V gene is TRBV4-3, the J gene TRBJ1-2; 9 bases line up with TRBD1. The V gene's germline CDR1 is LGHNA and CDR2 YSLEER. CDR3 length: 17 residues. After removal of 1 base from V and 7 bases from J, the junction contained 13 bases not matched to a gene. The DNA for the CDR3 is TGCGCCAGCAGCCAAGCGGCCTTGGGACAGGGTGGAGGTGGCTACACCTTC. The encoded protein is CASSQAALGQGGGGYTF.

This clone was found once. The rearrangement uses TRBV6-1 and TRBJ1-1, with no clear D. This CDR3 has 13 residues. Trimming took off 4 bases at V and 4 bases at J, with 10 bases between the two ends. In germline, CDR1 is MNHNS, CDR2 SASEGT. In nucleotides, the CDR3 is TGTGCCAGCAGTGTTCTAGGACCCACTGAAGCTTTCTTT. Translation: CASSVLGPTEAFF.

This chain uses TRBV5-1 with TRBJ2-1; 10 nucleotides agree with TRBD2. The V gene's germline CDR1 is SGHRS and CDR2 YFSETQ. V dropped 4 bases and J dropped 4; count of bases not matched to a gene: 5. This CDR3 spans 15 amino acids. CDR3 sequence reads: CASSLTSGDYNEQFF. CDR3 coding DNA: TGCGCCAGCAGCCTTACTAGCGGGGATTACAATGAGCAGTTCTTC.

V is TRBV5-1 and J is TRBJ2-3; maybe TRBD2 (5 bases). Between the trimmed V and J ends, which lost 4 bases and 3 bases, there was a span of 12 bases. CDR1 is SGHRS, CDR2 YFSETQ, per germline. The CDR3 spans 14 residues. Here the CDR3 reads CASSEGRPTDTQYF. DNA of the CDR3: TGCGCCAGCAGCGAGGGCAGACCTACAGATACGCAGTATTTT.

This chain connects TRBV30 to TRBJ2-3; 9 bases line up with TRBD2. J gave up 0 bases and V 1 base, and 8 bases lay outside the gene matches. This CDR3 region has 17 residues. Germline V CDR1 and CDR2: GTSNPN, SVGIG (reference sequence). The DNA of the CDR3 is TGTGCCTGGAGTGATAGCGGGGGACCAACTAGCACAGATACGCAGTATTTT. It specifies CAWSDSGGPTSTDTQYF.

The V and J genes are TRBV9 and TRBJ1-2, with 9 bases lining up with TRBD1. This CDR3 has 15 residues. Germline V gene sequence: CDR1 SGDLS, CDR2 YYNGEE. Trimming took 2 bases from V and 4 from J; bases not matched to a gene: 6. The CDR3 sequence is CASSVGTGISYGYTF. In nucleotides, the CDR3 is TGTGCCAGCAGCGTGGGGACAGGGATATCCTATGGCTACACCTTC.